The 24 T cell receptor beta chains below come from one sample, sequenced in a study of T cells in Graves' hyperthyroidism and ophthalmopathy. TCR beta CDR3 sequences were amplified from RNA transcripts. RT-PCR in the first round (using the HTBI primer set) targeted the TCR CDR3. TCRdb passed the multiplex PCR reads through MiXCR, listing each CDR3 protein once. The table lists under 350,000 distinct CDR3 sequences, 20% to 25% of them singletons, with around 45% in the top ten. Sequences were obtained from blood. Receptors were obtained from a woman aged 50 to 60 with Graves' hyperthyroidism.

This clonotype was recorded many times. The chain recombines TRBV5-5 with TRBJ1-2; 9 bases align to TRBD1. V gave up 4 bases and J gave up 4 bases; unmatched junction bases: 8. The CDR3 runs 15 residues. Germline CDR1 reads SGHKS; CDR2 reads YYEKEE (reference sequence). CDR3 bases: TGTGCCAGCAGCCCGGACAGGGGCTTTACCTATGGCTACACCTTC. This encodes CASSPDRGFTYGYTF.

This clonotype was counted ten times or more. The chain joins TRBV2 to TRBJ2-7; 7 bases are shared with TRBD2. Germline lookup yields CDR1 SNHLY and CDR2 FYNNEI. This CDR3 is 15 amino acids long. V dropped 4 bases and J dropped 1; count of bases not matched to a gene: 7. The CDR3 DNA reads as TGTGCCAGCAGTGTTCTAACTAGCGCATCCTACGAGCAGTACTTC. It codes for CASSVLTSASYEQYF. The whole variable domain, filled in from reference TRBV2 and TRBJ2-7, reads EPEVTQTPSHQVTQMGQEVILRCVPISNHLYFYWYRQILGQKVEFLVSFYNNEISEKSEIFDDQFSVERPDGSNFTLKIRSTKLEDSAMYFCASSVLTSASYEQYFGPGTRLTVT.

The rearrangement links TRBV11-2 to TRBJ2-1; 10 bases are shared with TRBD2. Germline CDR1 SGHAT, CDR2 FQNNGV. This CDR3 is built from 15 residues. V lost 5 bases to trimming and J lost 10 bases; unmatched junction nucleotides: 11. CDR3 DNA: TGTGCCAGCAGCCCGTACAGCGGGAGGGTACACGAGCAGTTCTTC. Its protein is CASSPYSGRVHEQFF.

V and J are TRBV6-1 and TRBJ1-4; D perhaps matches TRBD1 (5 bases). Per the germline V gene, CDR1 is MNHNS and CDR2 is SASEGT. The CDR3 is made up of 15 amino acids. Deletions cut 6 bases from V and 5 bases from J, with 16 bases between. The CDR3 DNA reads TGTGCCAGCAGAGCCGGCGGGACGGGCAATGAAAAACTGTTTTTT. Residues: CASRAGGTGNEKLFF.

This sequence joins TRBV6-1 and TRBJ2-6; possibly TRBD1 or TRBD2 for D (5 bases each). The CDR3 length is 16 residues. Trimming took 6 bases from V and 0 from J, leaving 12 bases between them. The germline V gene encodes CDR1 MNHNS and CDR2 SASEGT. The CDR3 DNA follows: TGTGCCAGCAGGCCGGGACGTCACTCTGGGGCCAACGTCCTGACTTTC. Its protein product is CASRPGRHSGANVLTF.

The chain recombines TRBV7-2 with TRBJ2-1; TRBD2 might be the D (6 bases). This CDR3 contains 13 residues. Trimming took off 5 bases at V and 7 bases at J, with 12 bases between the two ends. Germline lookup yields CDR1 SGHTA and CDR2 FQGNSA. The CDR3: CASSPAGGNEQFF. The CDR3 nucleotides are TGTGCCAGCAGCCCAGCTGGGGGGAATGAGCAGTTCTTC.

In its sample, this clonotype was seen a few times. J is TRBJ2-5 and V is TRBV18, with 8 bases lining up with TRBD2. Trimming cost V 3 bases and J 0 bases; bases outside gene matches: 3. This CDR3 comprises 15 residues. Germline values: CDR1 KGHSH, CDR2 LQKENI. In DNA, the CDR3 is TGTGCCAGCTCACCCCCACTAGCGGACCAAGAGACCCAGTACTTC. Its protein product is CASSPPLADQETQYF.

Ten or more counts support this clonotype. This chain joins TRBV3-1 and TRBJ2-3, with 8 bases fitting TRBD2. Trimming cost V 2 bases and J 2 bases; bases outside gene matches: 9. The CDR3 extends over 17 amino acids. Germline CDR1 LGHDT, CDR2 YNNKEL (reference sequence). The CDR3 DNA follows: TGTGCCAGCAGCCAAATCAGCGGGGGACCCTACACAGATACGCAGTATTTT. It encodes CASSQISGGPYTDTQYF.

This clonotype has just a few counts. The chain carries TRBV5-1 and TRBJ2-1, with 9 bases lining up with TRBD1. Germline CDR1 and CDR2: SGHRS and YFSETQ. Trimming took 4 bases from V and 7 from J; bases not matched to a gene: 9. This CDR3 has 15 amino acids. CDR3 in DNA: TGCGCCAGCAGCGGGGACAGGGTGGGGAGAAATGAGCAGTTCTTC. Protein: CASSGDRVGRNEQFF.

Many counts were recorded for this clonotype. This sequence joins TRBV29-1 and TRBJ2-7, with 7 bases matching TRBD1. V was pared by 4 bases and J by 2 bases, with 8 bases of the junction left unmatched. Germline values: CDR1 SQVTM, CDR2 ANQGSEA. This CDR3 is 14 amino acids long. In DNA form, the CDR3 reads TGCAGCGTTGCGAGGACAGGTATTACCTACGAGCAGTACTTC. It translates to CSVARTGITYEQYF.

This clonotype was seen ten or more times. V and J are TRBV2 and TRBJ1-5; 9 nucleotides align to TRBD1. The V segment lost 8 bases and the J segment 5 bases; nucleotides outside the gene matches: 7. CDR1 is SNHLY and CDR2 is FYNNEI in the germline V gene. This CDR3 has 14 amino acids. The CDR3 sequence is CASQGGTGHQPQHF. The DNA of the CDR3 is TGTGCCAGCCAGGGAGGGACAGGGCATCAGCCCCAGCATTTT. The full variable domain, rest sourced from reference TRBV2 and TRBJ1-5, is EPEVTQTPSHQVTQMGQEVILRCVPISNHLYFYWYRQILGQKVEFLVSFYNNEISEKSEIFDDQFSVERPDGSNFTLKIRSTKLEDSAMYFCASQGGTGHQPQHFGDGTRLSIL.

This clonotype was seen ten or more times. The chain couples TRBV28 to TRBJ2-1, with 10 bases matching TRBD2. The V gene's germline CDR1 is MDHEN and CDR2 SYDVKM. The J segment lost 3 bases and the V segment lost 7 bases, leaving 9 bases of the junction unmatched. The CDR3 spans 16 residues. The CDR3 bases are TGTGCCAGCAAAAACGGAGGACTAGCGGACTACAATGAGCAGTTCTTC. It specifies CASKNGGLADYNEQFF. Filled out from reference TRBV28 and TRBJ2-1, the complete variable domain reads DVKVTQSSRYLVKRTGEKVFLECVQDMDHENMFWYRQDPGLGLRLIYFSYDVKMKEKGDIPEGYSVSREKKERFSLILESASTNQTSMYLCASKNGGLADYNEQFFGPGTRLTVL.

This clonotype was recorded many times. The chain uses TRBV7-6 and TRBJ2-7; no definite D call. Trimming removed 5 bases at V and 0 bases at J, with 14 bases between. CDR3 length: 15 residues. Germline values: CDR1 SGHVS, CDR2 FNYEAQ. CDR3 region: CASSQSAFSSYEQYF. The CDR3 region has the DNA TGTGCCAGCAGCCAGTCGGCCTTTAGCTCCTACGAGCAGTACTTC.

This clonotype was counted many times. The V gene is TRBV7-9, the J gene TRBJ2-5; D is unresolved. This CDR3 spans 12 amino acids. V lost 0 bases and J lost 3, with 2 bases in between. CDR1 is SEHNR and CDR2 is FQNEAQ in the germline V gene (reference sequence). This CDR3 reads CASSLAEETQYF. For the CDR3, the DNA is TGTGCCAGCAGCTTAGCAGAAGAGACCCAGTACTTC.

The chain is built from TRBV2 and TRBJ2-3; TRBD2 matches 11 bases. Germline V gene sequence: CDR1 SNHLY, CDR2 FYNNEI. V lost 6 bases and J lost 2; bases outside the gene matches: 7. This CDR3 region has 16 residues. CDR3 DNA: TGTGCCAGCAGGGGAGGGACTAGCGGCTTCACAGATACGCAGTATTTT. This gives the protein CASRGGTSGFTDTQYF.

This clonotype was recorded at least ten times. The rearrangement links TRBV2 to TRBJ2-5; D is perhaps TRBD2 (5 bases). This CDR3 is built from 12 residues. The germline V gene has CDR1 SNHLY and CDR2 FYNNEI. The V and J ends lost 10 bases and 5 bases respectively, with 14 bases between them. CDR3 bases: TGTGCCAAGGGAGTTAGCGTCGAGACCCAGTACTTC. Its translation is CAKGVSVETQYF.

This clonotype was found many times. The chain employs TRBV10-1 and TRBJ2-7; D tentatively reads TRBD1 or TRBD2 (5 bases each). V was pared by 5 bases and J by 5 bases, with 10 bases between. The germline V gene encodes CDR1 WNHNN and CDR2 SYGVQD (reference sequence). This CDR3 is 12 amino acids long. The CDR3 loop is CASSSGPNEQYF. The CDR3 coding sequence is TGCGCCAGCAGTTCGGGACCGAACGAGCAGTACTTC.

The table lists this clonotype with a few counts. The CDR3 region is CASRTRQGSRFTGELFF. The CDR3 DNA reads as TGTGCCAGCAGGACCAGACAGGGGAGTCGGTTCACCGGGGAGCTGTTTTTT. V gene TRBV6-1 combines with J gene TRBJ2-2; 8 bases fit TRBD1. CDR1 MNHNS and CDR2 SASEGT come from the germline V gene. V was pared by 6 bases and J by 4 bases, with 13 bases of the junction left unmatched. The CDR3 consists of 17 residues.

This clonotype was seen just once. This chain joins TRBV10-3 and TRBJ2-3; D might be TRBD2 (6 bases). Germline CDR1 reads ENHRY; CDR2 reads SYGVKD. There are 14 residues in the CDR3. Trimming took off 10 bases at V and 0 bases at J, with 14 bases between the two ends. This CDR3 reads CATGTSSSTDTQYF. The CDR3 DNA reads TGTGCCACGGGGACTTCCTCTAGCACAGATACGCAGTATTTT.

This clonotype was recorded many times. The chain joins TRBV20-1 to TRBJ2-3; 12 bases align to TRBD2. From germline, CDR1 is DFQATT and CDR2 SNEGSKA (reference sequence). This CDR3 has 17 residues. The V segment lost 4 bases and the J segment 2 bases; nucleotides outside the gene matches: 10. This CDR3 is CSATGRLAGEVTDTQYF. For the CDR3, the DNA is TGCAGTGCTACCGGACGACTAGCGGGAGAGGTCACAGATACGCAGTATTTT.

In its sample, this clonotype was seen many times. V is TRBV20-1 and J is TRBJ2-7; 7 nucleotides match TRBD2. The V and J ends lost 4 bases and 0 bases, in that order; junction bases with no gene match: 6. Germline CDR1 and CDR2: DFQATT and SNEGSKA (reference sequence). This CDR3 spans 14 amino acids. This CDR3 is CSATSGYSSYEQYF. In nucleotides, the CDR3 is TGCAGTGCTACTAGCGGTTATAGCTCCTACGAGCAGTACTTC.

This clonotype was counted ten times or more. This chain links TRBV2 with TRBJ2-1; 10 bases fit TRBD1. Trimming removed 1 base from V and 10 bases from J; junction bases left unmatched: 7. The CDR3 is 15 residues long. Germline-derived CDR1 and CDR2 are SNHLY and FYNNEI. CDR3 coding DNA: TGTGCCAGCAGTGAAGGGGACAGGGGCGAGGGCGAGCAGTTCTTC. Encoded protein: CASSEGDRGEGEQFF.

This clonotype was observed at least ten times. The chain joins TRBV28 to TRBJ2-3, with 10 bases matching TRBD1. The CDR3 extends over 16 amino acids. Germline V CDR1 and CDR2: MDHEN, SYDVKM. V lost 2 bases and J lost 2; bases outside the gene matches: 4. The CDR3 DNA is TGTGCCAGCAGTTTAGCCGACAGGGGGCTCACAGATACGCAGTATTTT. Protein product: CASSLADRGLTDTQYF.

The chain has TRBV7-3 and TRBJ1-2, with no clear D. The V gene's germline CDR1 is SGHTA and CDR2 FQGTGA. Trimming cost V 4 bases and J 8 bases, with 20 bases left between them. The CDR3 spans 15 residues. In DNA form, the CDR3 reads TGTGCCAGCAGCTCCAACCCCGTATCTTGGCTGGGCTACACCTTC. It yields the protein CASSSNPVSWLGYTF.